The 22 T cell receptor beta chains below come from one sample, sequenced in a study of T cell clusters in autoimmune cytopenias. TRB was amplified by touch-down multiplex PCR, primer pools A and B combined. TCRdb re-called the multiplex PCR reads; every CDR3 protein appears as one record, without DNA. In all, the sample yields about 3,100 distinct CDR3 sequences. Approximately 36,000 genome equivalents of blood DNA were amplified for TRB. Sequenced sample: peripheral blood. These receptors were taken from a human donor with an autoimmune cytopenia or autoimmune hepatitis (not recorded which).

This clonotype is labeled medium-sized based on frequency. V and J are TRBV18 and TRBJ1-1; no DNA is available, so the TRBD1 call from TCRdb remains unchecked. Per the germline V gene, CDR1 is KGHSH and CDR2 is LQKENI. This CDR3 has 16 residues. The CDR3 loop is CASSPVAGPRNTEAFF.

Here the CDR3 reads CSAPQGLGAYGYTF. This sequence joins TRBV20-1 and TRBJ1-2; TCRdb outputs TRBD1, but without DNA this stays unchecked. This CDR3 region has 14 residues. Germline loops: CDR1 DFQATT, CDR2 SNEGSKA (reference sequence).

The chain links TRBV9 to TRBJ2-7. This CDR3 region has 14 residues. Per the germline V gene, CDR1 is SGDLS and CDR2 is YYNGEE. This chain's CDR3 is CASSPQGSAYEQYF.

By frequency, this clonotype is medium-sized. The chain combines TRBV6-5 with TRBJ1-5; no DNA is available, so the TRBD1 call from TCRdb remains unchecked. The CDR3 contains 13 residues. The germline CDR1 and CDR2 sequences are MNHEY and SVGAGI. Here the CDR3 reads CASRTGSNQPQHF.

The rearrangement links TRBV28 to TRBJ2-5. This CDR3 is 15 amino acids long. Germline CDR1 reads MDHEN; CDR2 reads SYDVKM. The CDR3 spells CASSLSTNSYNEQYF.

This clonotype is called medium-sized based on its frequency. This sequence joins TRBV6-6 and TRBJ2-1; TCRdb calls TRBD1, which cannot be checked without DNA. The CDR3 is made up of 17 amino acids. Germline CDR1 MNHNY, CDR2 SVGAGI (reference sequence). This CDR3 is CASSYSSGGGPFNEQFF.

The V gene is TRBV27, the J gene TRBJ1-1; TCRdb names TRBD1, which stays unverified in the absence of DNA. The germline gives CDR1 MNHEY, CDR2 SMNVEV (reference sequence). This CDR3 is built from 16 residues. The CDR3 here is CASRSQGASWNTEAFF.

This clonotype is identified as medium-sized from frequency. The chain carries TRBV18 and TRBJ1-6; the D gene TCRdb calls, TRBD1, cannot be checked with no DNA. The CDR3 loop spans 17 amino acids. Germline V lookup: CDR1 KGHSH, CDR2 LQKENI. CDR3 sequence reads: CASSRNRTGTRNSPLHF.

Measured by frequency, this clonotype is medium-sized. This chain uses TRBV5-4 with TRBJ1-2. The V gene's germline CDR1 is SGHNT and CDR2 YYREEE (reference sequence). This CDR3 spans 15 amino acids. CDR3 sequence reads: CASSSWTAANYGYTF.

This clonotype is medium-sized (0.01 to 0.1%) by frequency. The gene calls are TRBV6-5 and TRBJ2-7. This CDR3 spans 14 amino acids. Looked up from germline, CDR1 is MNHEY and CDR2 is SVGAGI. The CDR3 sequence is CASSWSGRSYEQYF.

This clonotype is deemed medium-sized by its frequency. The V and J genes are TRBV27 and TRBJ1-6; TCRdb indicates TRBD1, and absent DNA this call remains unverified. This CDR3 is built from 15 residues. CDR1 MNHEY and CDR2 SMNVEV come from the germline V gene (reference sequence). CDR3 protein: CASKVAGAYNSPLHF.

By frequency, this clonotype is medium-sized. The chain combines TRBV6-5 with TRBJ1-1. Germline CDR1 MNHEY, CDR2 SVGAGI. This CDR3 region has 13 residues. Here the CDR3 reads CASSRTKDAEAFF.

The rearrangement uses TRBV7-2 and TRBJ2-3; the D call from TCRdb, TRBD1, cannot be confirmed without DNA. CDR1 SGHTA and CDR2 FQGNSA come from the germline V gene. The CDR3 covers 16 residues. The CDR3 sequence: CASSLWETGPTDTQYF.

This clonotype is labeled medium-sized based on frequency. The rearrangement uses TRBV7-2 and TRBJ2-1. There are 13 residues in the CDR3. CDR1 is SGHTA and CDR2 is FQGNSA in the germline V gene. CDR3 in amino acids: CASSLGPYNEQFF.

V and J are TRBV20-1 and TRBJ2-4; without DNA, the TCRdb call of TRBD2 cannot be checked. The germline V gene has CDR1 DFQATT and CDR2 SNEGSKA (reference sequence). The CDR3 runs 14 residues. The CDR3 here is CSAMTTGGQNIQYF.

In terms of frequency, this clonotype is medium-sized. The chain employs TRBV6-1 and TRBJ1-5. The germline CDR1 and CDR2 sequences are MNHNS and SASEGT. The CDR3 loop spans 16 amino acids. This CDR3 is CASSPLAVPGDEPQHF.

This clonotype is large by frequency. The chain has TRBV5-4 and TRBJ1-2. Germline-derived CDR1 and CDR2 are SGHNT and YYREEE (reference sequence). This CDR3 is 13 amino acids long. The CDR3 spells CASSLEGEDGYTF.

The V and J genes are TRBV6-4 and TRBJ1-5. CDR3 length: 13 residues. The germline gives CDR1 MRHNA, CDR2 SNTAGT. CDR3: CASSDPYWEPQHF.

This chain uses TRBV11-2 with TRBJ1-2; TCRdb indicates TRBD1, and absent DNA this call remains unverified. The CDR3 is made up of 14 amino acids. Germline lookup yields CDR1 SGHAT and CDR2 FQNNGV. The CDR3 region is CASSLTRWGHGYTF. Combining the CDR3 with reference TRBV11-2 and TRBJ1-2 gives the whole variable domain EAGVAQSPRYKIIEKRQSVAFWCNPISGHATLYWYQQILGQGPKLLIQFQNNGVVDDSQLPKDRFSAERLKGVDSTLKIQPAKLEDSAVYLCASSLTRWGHGYTFGSGTRLTVV.

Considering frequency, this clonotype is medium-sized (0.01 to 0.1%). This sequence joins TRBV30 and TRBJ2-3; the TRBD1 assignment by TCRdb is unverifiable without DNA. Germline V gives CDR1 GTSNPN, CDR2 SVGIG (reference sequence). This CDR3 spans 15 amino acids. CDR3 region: CAWSLAGGAVDTQYF.

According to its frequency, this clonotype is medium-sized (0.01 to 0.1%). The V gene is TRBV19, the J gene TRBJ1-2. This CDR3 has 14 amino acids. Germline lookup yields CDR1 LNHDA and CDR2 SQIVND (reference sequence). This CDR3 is CASKENSAVLGYTF.

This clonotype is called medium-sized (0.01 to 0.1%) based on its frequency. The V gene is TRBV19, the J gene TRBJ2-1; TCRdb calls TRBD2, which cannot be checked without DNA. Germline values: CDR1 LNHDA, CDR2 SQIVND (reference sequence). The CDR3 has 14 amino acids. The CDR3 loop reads CASSRGLVDNEQFF.